This T cell receptor beta chain was obtained from a study of PD-1 blockade in classical Hodgkin lymphoma (TCRdb year 2020). About the study as a whole: Nivolumab dosing was 3 mg/kg intravenously every 2 weeks, continuing until either disease progression or unacceptable toxicity. To define a peripheral blood immune signature of response to PD-1 blockade in classical Hodgkin lymphoma, the study combined TCR beta sequencing with CyTOF. Overall results and qualifications from the work: Baseline TCR diversity was reported to be lower in newly diagnosed patients than in healthy donors and to be lower still in relapsed/refractory patients. Baseline diversity similar to that of newly diagnosed patients was observed in trial patients achieving complete response, whereas significantly lower diversity was observed in partial responders and progressors. The study covered only a single clinical trial cohort, and the causes of the repertoire differences, possibly disease activity or prior therapy, were still not defined. A significant rise by C4D1 was seen in CD4+ but not CD8+ TCR diversity (p=0.0027 vs p=0.16), with the rise being most apparent in complete responders (p=0.02). Diversity was lower in patients who began nivolumab less than 1 year after ASCT, so these patients were left out of later analyses to avoid confounding by immune reconstitution.

To note about this clone: It has no known antigen specificity. Base qualities were left out, and no much larger clone turns up one base away.

Genomic DNA was isolated using the Qiagen DNeasy kit from unsorted PBMCs as well as from negatively selected CD4+ and CD8+ fractions. TCR beta CDR3 regions were amplified by immunoSEQ multiplex PCR using primers annealing to V and J segments. A synthetic immune receptor repertoire was used to minimize amplification bias, and any residual bias was removed computationally once sequencing was done. As for how the authors treated the data: Custom Python scripts were used to quantify repertoire diversity as the Shannon entropy index. Unsorted, CD4+ and CD8+ repertoires were examined separately, except in combined analyses, for which CD4+ and CD8+ sequences were merged in silico. Clonal expansion was defined as a frequency increase of at least 2-fold after treatment compared with C1D1, and clones undetected at baseline were assigned a pseudocount of 0.5. Singleton clones were defined as clones with 0 or 1 copy at C1D1, and non-singleton clones were defined as clones with 2 or more copies. Clones expanded in unsorted samples were annotated as CD4+, CD8+ or unknown by matching protein sequences in sorted samples from the same patient. Wilcoxon tests on paired samples were used to test changes in diversity from C1D1 to C4D1. TCRdb stores this immuneACCESS table with in-frame sequences only. Part of the clones is absent; in the studies checked, under half of the shortfall reflects unresolved V genes, and no reason is known for the rest. V and J calls and clone size are as listed in that table; D and trimming were resolved from the DNA. This sample gives some 27,000 clones in total; 80% to 90% of them show up just once. 0.62% of the sample comes from the top ten.

This sample's time point label indicates: cycle 4 day 1 (C4D1), after 6 weeks of nivolumab. Every trial patient had relapsed after autologous stem cell transplantation, and cohorts A, B and C differed in prior brentuximab vedotin exposure. Magnetic negative selection with a Miltenyi CD4+ T cell isolation kit was used to purify CD4+ T cells from thawed PBMCs. A total of roughly 60 patients with relapsed/refractory classical Hodgkin lymphoma made up the trial cohort, and each patient's best overall response was complete response, partial response or progressive disease. Single-agent nivolumab was administered to trial patients in the multi-cohort phase II CheckMate 205 trial. An independent review committee assessed best overall response by applying the 2007 International Working Group response criteria. Trial PBMCs were obtained immediately prior to nivolumab initiation (C1D1) and on therapy at cycle 2 day 1 and cycle 4 day 1. Peripheral blood was collected in 8 mL Vacutainer Cell Preparation Tubes, from which PBMCs were isolated by centrifugation and then cryopreserved. Purified CD4+ and CD8+ fractions were generated only in cases for which an additional PBMC sample was available. Magnetically labelled cells were removed on LS columns in a quadroMACS separator, and the flow-through was collected as the purified fraction.

This receptor was obtained from a human donor with classical Hodgkin lymphoma. The sequencing used CD4+ T cells from blood, collected before the fourth cycle of nivolumab.

In nucleotides, the sequence is TGCGCCAGCAGCTCAATACCAACAGGGGGCCCGGAGACCCAGTACTTC. Translated, it reads CASSSIPTGGPETQYF. The rearranged chain carries TRBV5-1 and TRBJ2-5; 9 central nucleotides agree with TRBD1. The CDR3 sequence holds 16 residues, the cysteine and phenylalanine included. Left in the record is the CDR3 DNA by itself, 48 bases read in frame from the first base. The V end gives up 3 bases and the J end 5 bases, leaving 11 bases in the junction not matched to a gene. Via the germline V gene, CDR1 is SGHRS and CDR2 YFSETQ.